The TCR beta chain described here comes from a study of a mutant IDH1 vaccine in newly diagnosed glioma. The CDR3 has 16 amino acids. Per germline, CDR1 SNHLY and CDR2 FYNNEI. Germline trimming cut 1 base from V and 7 bases from J; bases unmatched to any gene: 11. This clone was recorded once. Indicated time point: baseline, week 1 (first vaccination visit). Regarding treatment: pre-vaccination baseline after standard-of-care therapy. Measured with immunoSEQ multiplex PCR; TCRdb has only the in-frame clones, and not every one. The sample has about 34,000 clones; approximately 80% are singletons. The clonotype originates from a man aged 50 to 60 with glioma. Some clones in this sample may be carry-over from other donors' samples. V and J are TRBV2 and TRBJ2-3; TRBD1 matches at 7 bases. The input for sequencing was peripheral blood mononuclear cells (PBMCs), taken from a glioma patient treated with radiotherapy, temozolomide or both. CDR3 amino acids: CASSEGARGGPNTQYF. The CDR3 nucleotides are TGTGCCAGCAGTGAAGGGGCGAGAGGGGGCCCAAATACGCAGTATTTT.